This entry lists 20 T cell receptor beta chains sequenced from one sample in a study of CD4 T cells in relation to SARS-CoV-2 and coronaviruses. Using immunoSEQ multiplex PCR, the repertoire was profiled, and TCRdb retains in-frame clones only, with some absent. The sample includes 37,000 or so clones, 75% to 90% of them seen just once. The sequenced material came from memory CD4+ T cells from PBMCs. The origin of the receptors is an adult with COVID-19.

The V call is TRBV29-1, the J call TRBJ2-1; 8 positions match TRBD2. CDR1 is SQVTM and CDR2 is ANQGSEA in the germline V gene. The CDR3 is 13 residues long. Trimming took 5 bases from V and 9 from J; bases not matched to a gene: 9. CDR3 amino acids: CSVFSSTSGEQFF. The CDR3 nucleotides read TGCAGCGTTTTTTCAAGCACTAGCGGTGAGCAGTTCTTC.

The chain joins TRBV6-5 to TRBJ2-7; 11 bases align to TRBD2. The CDR3 is 15 amino acids. Losses at the gene ends were 6 bases for V and 3 bases for J; bases not matched to a gene: 7. The germline V gene encodes CDR1 MNHEY and CDR2 SVGAGI. The CDR3 bases are TGTGCCAGCAGAGCCACGACTAGCGGGAACTACGAGCAGTACTTC. It encodes CASRATTSGNYEQYF.

This clone has more than one count but fewer than ten. V is TRBV9 and J is TRBJ1-1, with 8 bases aligning to TRBD1. The CDR3 length is 16 residues. Germline CDR1 SGDLS, CDR2 YYNGEE. Trimming at V came to 0 bases and at J to 7 bases, leaving 11 bases not matched to a gene. The CDR3 region has the DNA TGTGCCAGCAGCGTAGGCCCAGGGGGCCGGGGGAATGAAGCTTTCTTT. Encoded protein: CASSVGPGGRGNEAFF.

V and J are TRBV27 and TRBJ1-2; D ambiguous. The germline V gene encodes CDR1 MNHEY and CDR2 SMNVEV (reference sequence). V shed 0 bases and J shed 2 bases, with 4 bases lying between them. This CDR3 is 13 amino acids long. The CDR3 protein is CASSLSRNYGYTF. Written as DNA, the CDR3 is TGTGCCAGCAGTTTATCCAGGAACTATGGCTACACCTTC.

The chain is built from TRBV18 and TRBJ2-5; D gene uncertain. Trimming pared 2 bases from V and 0 bases from J, leaving 10 bases between. The CDR3 has 15 amino acids. Germline V lookup: CDR1 KGHSH, CDR2 LQKENI. The CDR3 nucleotides are TGTGCCAGCTCACCAGGCGAGATGTACCAAGAGACCCAGTACTTC. Translation gives CASSPGEMYQETQYF.

This chain links TRBV7-2 with TRBJ1-3; D is unresolved. Per the germline V gene, CDR1 is SGHTA and CDR2 is FQGNSA. V was trimmed by 2 bases and J by 8 bases, leaving 4 bases between them. This CDR3 region has 11 residues. CDR3 DNA: TGTGCCAGCAGCTTACGGGACACCATATATTTT. Translating gives CASSLRDTIYF. Combining the CDR3 with reference TRBV7-2 and TRBJ1-3 gives the whole variable domain GAGVSQSPSNKVTEKGKDVELRCDPISGHTALYWYRQSLGQGLEFLIYFQGNSAPDKSGLPSDRFSAERTGGSVSTLTIQRTQQEDSAVYLCASSLRDTIYFGEGSWLTVV.

The chain is built from TRBV7-9 and TRBJ2-2, with D possibly TRBD1 on 5 matching bases. The germline CDR1 and CDR2 sequences are SEHNR and FQNEAQ (reference sequence). Deletions cut 2 bases from V and 1 base from J, with 8 bases between. This CDR3 comprises 15 residues. Here the CDR3 reads CASSLSGRNTGELFF. CDR3 in DNA: TGTGCCAGCAGCTTATCAGGGCGGAACACCGGGGAGCTGTTTTTT.

The chain combines TRBV7-2 with TRBJ1-2; possible D gene TRBD1, 5 bases. V was pared by 5 bases and J by 3 bases, with 16 bases between. Germline V gives CDR1 SGHTA, CDR2 FQGNSA. There are 15 residues in the CDR3. The DNA for the CDR3 is TGTGCCAGCAGCCCAGGGTACGGGGGGGACTATGGCTACACCTTC. Protein sequence: CASSPGYGGDYGYTF. Full variable domain (missing parts from reference TRBV7-2 and TRBJ1-2): GAGVSQSPSNKVTEKGKDVELRCDPISGHTALYWYRQSLGQGLEFLIYFQGNSAPDKSGLPSDRFSAERTGGSVSTLTIQRTQQEDSAVYLCASSPGYGGDYGYTFGSGTRLTVV.

The chain couples TRBV29-1 to TRBJ1-4; no definite D call. V lost 7 bases to trimming and J lost 4 bases, with 10 bases between them. The CDR3 is made up of 12 amino acids. Germline V lookup: CDR1 SQVTM, CDR2 ANQGSEA. The CDR3 reads CSGLTHNEKLFF. In DNA form, the CDR3 reads TGCAGCGGTCTGACCCATAATGAAAAACTGTTTTTT.

Concerning this clone itself: Other DNA sequences in the sample encode the same CDR3. The chain links TRBV28 to TRBJ1-5; D not certain. This CDR3 has 15 amino acids. CDR1 is MDHEN and CDR2 is SYDVKM in the germline V gene. Trimming left V 6 bases short and J 2 bases short, with 14 bases between. DNA for the CDR3: TGTGCCAGCAGAAACCCCGGGGAGGGCAATCAGCCCCAGCATTTT. As protein: CASRNPGEGNQPQHF.

The chain combines TRBV7-3 with TRBJ2-3; 8 bases agree with TRBD2. There are 14 residues in the CDR3. Trimming took 5 bases from V and 7 from J; bases not matched to a gene: 8. Germline CDR1 is SGHTA and CDR2 is FQGTGA. CDR3 bases: TGTGCCAGCAGCCCTAGGCGGGGGGCGTATACGCAGTATTTT. Encoded protein: CASSPRRGAYTQYF.

The rearrangement uses TRBV28 and TRBJ2-7; D remains unclear. The CDR3 covers 15 residues. Germline CDR1 and CDR2: MDHEN and SYDVKM. V was shortened by 0 bases and J by 3 bases, with 12 bases between the two germline ends. CDR3 sequence: CASSLWGSFIYEQYF. CDR3 DNA sequence: TGTGCCAGCAGTTTATGGGGCTCGTTCATCTACGAGCAGTACTTC.

The chain links TRBV7-2 to TRBJ2-7; 7 bases map to TRBD2. CDR1 and CDR2 from the germline V gene are SGHTA and FQGNSA. The CDR3 consists of 13 residues. V dropped 1 base and J dropped 5; count of bases not matched to a gene: 2. The CDR3 sequence is CASSLVRGDEQYF. The CDR3, as DNA: TGTGCCAGCAGCTTAGTTCGGGGGGACGAGCAGTACTTC.

The CDR3 DNA reads TGTGCCAGCAGCCGAAGTAGGGCCAGCGACCAAGAGACCCAGTACTTC. Its translation: CASSRSRASDQETQYF. The V gene is TRBV4-2, the J gene TRBJ2-5; D is unclear. This CDR3 spans 16 amino acids. The germline CDR1 and CDR2 sequences are LGHNA and YNFKEQ. Trimming took 4 bases from V and 0 from J, leaving 15 bases between them.

The chain links TRBV2 to TRBJ2-5, with 8 bases fitting TRBD1. V was clipped by 3 bases and J by 4 bases; unmatched bases: 4. CDR1 and CDR2 from the germline V gene are SNHLY and FYNNEI. The CDR3 is made up of 14 amino acids. The CDR3 coding sequence is TGTGCCAGCAGTGACAACAGGGGGACAGAGACCCAGTACTTC. Protein product: CASSDNRGTETQYF.

This rearrangement joins TRBV5-4 to TRBJ2-5; maybe TRBD2 (6 bases). The V end lost 2 bases, the J end lost 5 bases, and 13 bases lay between the germline ends. Germline CDR1 SGHNT, CDR2 YYREEE (reference sequence). The CDR3 covers 14 residues. The CDR3 loop is CASSFGSQLETQYF. The CDR3 nucleotides read TGTGCCAGCAGCTTCGGGAGCCAGTTGGAGACCCAGTACTTC.

J is TRBJ2-5 and V is TRBV19; D is uncertain. V was pared by 1 base and J by 3 bases, with 6 bases between. This CDR3 is 13 amino acids long. Germline CDR1 is LNHDA and CDR2 is SQIVND (reference sequence). CDR3 sequence: CASSIVGKETQYF. The CDR3 DNA reads as TGTGCCAGTAGTATAGTGGGAAAAGAGACCCAGTACTTC.

The chain joins TRBV4-2 to TRBJ2-2; TRBD2 is a possible D gene (7 bases). The V and J ends lost 2 bases and 6 bases respectively, with 13 bases between them. Germline V gene sequence: CDR1 LGHNA, CDR2 YNFKEQ. The CDR3 spans 15 residues. The chain's CDR3 is CASSQRVGGAGELFF. CDR3 nucleotide sequence: TGTGCCAGCAGCCAACGAGTAGGGGGGGCCGGGGAGCTGTTTTTT.

V and J are TRBV7-8 and TRBJ2-7, with D tentatively TRBD2 (6 bases). This CDR3 has 13 amino acids. V lost 6 bases, J lost 6 bases, and 15 bases lay in between. Germline values: CDR1 SGHVS, CDR2 FQNEAQ. Written as DNA, the CDR3 is TGTGCCAGCAGGAGGGGAATCGGGGGCGAGCAGTACTTC. Translating it yields CASRRGIGGEQYF.

This clone was found a few times. The chain carries TRBV27 and TRBJ1-3, with D uncertain. V lost 7 bases and J lost 0, with 7 bases in between. The CDR3 covers 13 residues. The germline gives CDR1 MNHEY, CDR2 SMNVEV (reference sequence). Written as DNA, the CDR3 is TGTGCCAGCAAGGCAAGCTCTGGAAACACCATATATTTT. Its protein is CASKASSGNTIYF.